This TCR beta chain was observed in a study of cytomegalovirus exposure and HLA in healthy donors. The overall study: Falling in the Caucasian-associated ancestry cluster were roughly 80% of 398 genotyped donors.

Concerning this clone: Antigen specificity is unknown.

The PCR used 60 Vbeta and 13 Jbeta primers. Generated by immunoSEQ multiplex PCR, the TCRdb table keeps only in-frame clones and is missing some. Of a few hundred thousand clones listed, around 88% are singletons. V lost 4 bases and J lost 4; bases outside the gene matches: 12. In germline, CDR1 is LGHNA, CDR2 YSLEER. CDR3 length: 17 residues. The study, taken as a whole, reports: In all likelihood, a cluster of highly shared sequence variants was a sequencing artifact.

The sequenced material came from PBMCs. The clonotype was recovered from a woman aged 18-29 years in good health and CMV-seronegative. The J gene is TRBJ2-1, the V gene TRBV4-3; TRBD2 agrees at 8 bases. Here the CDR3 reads CASSLSFGGGPYNEQFF. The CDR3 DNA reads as TGCGCCAGCAGCCTCTCCTTCGGGGGGGGCCCTTACAATGAGCAGTTCTTC.